The source of this T cell receptor (beta chain) is a study of T cells in Graves' hyperthyroidism and ophthalmopathy. The study, taken as a whole, reports: The model foresaw ophthalmopathy a median approximately 6.1 months prior to onset.

Details on this clonotype: The antigen is undetermined.

Germline V gene data show CDR1 as SGDLS and CDR2 as YYNGEE. The J segment lost 7 bases and the V segment lost 3 bases, leaving 9 bases of the junction unmatched. This CDR3 has 15 residues. RNA transcripts gave rise to amplified TCR beta CDR3 regions. Primed by the HTBI set, a first-round RT-PCR was run on the TCR CDR3. TCRdb re-derived calls from the multiplex PCR reads in MiXCR, one entry per CDR3 protein. The table shows 550,000 to 600,000 distinct CDR3 sequences, with 46% occurring only once. V usage is TRBV9 and J usage is TRBJ1-2; TRBD1 matches at 10 bases. Material for sequencing was peripheral blood or thyroid tissue (not recorded which). This TCR was recovered from an adult woman with Graves' disease, either hyperthyroidism or ophthalmopathy (not recorded which). The CDR3 protein is CASSEGQGRKVGYTF. The DNA for the CDR3 is TGTGCCAGCAGCGAGGGACAGGGGAGGAAGGTTGGCTACACCTTC.